This TCR beta chain was observed in a study of cytomegalovirus exposure and HLA in healthy donors. Whole-study findings and limits: Presence/absence analyses supposed approximately even sequencing depth among donors. Relative to equally common others, HLA-associated TCR beta chains showed greater clonal expansion in a later analysis.

13 Jbeta primers and 60 Vbeta primers were used for the PCR. The table came from immunoSEQ multiplex PCR; TCRdb's copy has only in-frame clones and leaves some out. The sample lists some 90,000 clones, around 68% occurring once. The table lists this clone with a few counts. Its antigen remains unidentified. The CDR3 contains 15 residues. V was shortened by 2 bases and J by 3 bases, with 11 bases between the two germline ends. Germline V lookup: CDR1 WSHSY, CDR2 SAAADI. This TCR was recovered from a man aged 45-65 years in good health and CMV-seronegative. The gene calls are TRBV10-2 and TRBJ1-5; perhaps TRBD1 as D (6 bases). Sequencing was carried out using PBMCs. The CDR3 sequence: CASSETGQFNQPQHF. The CDR3 DNA sequence: TGCGCCAGCAGTGAGACTGGACAGTTCAATCAGCCCCAGCATTTT.